This entry describes one T cell receptor (beta chain). Its cognate antigen is unknown. This entry comes from a study of PD-1 blockade in classical Hodgkin lymphoma. The overall study: Patients had nivolumab dosed at 3 mg/kg, delivered intravenously every 2 weeks. General study findings and limits: Newly diagnosed patients reportedly had lower baseline TCR diversity than healthy donors.

The assay was immunoSEQ multiplex PCR, and TCRdb's table has in-frame clones only and misses some. The table records about 37,000 clones, around 80% of them present only once. The germline V gene encodes CDR1 KGHSH and CDR2 LQKENI. V was cut by 3 bases and J by 5 bases, with 17 bases left in between. The CDR3 is 17 residues long. The patients all showed relapse after autologous stem cell transplantation, while their brentuximab vedotin exposure varied. Each best response was a complete response, a partial response or progressive disease. This rearrangement joins TRBV18 to TRBJ1-6, with D uncertain. The material sequenced was peripheral blood mononuclear cells (PBMCs), taken at baseline. The receptor was derived from a human donor with classical Hodgkin lymphoma. The CDR3 reads CASSPIRLTQNNSPLHF. The CDR3 nucleotides read TGTGCCAGCTCACCCATCCGGCTGACACAGAATAATTCACCCCTCCACTTT.